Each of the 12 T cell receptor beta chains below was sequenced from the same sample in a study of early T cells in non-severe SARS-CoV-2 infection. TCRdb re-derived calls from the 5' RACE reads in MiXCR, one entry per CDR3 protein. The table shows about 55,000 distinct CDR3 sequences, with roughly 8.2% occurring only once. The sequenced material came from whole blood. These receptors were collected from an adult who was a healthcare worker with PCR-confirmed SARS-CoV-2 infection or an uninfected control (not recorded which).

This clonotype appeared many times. DNA for the CDR3: TGCAGTGCTAGTCCCTCCGGGACTAGCGTTTCCTACGAGCAGTACTTC. This encodes CSASPSGTSVSYEQYF. This rearrangement joins TRBV20-1 to TRBJ2-7; TRBD2 matches 10 bases. The germline V gene encodes CDR1 DFQATT and CDR2 SNEGSKA (reference sequence). V trimming: 3 bases; J trimming: 1 base; junction bases outside the gene matches: 9. The CDR3 covers 16 residues.

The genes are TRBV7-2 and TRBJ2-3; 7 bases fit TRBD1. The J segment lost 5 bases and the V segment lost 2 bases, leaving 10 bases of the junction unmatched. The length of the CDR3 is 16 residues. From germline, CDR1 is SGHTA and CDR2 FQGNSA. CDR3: CASSLSTGAGGDTQYF. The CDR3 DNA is TGTGCCAGCAGCTTATCCACAGGGGCGGGTGGAGATACGCAGTATTTT. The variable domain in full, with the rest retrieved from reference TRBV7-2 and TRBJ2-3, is GAGVSQSPSNKVTEKGKDVELRCDPISGHTALYWYRQSLGQGLEFLIYFQGNSAPDKSGLPSDRFSAERTGGSVSTLTIQRTQQEDSAVYLCASSLSTGAGGDTQYFGPGTRLTVL.

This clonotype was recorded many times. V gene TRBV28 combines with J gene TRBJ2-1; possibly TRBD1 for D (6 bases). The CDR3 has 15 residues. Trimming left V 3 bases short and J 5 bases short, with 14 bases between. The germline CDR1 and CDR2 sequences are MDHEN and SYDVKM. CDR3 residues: CASSFAGGLNNEQFF. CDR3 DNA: TGTGCCAGCAGTTTCGCTGGGGGCCTTAACAATGAGCAGTTCTTC.

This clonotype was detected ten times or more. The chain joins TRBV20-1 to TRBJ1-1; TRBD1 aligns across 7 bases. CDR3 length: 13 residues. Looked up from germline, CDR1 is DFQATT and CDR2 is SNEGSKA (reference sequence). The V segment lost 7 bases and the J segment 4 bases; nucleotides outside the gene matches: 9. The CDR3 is CSVPGQIGTEAFF. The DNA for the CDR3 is TGCAGTGTACCGGGACAGATCGGCACTGAAGCTTTCTTT.

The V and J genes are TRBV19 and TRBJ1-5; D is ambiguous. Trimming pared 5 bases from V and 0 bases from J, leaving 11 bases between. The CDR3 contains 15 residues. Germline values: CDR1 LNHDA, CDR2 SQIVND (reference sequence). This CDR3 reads CASSRWDYSNQPQHF. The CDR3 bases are TGTGCCAGTAGTCGGTGGGATTATAGCAATCAGCCCCAGCATTTT.

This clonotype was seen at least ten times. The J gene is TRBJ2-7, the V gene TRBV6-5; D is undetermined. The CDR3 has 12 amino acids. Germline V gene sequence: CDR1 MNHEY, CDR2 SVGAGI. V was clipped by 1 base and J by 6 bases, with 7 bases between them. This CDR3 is CASSYFGSEQYF. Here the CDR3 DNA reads TGTGCCAGCAGTTACTTTGGTAGCGAGCAGTACTTC.

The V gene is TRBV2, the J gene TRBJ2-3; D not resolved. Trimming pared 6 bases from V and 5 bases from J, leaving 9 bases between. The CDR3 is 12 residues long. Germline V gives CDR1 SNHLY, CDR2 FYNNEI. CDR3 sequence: CASRAVLDTQYF. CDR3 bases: TGTGCCAGCAGGGCTGTTTTAGATACGCAGTATTTT.

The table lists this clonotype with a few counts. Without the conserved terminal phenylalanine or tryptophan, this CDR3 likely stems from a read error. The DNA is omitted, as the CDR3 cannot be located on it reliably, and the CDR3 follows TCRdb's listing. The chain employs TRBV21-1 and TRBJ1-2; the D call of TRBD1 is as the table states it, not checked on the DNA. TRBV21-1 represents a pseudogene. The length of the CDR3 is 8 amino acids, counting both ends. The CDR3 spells CASSPGVL.

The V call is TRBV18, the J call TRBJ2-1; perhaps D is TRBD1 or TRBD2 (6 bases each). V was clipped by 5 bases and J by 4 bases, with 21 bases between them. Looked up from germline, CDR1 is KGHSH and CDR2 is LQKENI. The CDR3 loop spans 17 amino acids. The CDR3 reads CASSSGAMGGLYNEQFF. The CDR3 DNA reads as TGTGCCAGCTCATCCGGAGCTATGGGGGGCTTATACAATGAGCAGTTCTTC.

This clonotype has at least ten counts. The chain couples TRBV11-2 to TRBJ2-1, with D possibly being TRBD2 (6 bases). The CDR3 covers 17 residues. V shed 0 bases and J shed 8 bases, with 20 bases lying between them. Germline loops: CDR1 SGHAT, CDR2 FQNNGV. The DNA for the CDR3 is TGTGCCAGCAGCTTAGATCTTGCGGGGACGCTAAGCGATGAGCAGTTCTTC. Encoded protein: CASSLDLAGTLSDEQFF.

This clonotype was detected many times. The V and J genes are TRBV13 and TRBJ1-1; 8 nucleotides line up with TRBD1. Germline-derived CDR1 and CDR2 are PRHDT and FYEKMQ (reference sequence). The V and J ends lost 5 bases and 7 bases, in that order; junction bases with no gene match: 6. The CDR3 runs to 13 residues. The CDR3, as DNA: TGTGCCAGCAGCCCTCAGGGGGCGAATGAAGCTTTCTTT. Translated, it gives CASSPQGANEAFF.

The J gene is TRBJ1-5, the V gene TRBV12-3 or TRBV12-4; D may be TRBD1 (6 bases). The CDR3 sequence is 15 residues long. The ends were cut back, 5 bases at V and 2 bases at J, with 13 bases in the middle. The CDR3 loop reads CASSLGGGGNQPQHF. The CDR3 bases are TGTGCCAGCAGTCTAGGGGGGGGTGGCAATCAGCCCCAGCATTTT.